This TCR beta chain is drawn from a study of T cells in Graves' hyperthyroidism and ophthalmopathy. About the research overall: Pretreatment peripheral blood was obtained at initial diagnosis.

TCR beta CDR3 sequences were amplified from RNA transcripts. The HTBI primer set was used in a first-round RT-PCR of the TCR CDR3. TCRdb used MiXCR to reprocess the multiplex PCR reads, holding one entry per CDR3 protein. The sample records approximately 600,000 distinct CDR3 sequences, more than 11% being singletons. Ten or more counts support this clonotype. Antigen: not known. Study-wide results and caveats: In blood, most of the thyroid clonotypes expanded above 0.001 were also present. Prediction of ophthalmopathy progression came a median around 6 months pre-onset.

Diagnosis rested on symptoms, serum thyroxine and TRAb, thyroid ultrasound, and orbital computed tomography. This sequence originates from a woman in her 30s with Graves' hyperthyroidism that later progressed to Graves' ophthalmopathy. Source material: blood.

CDR3 amino acids: CSASRESGYTF. DNA for the CDR3: TGCAGTGCTAGCAGGGAGAGCGGCTACACCTTC. The rearrangement joins TRBV20-1 to TRBJ1-2; perhaps TRBD1 as D (5 bases). Trimming left V 3 bases short and J 8 bases short, with 10 bases between. CDR3 size: 11 residues. Germline V gene lookup returns CDR1 DFQATT and CDR2 SNEGSKA (reference sequence).